This is a list of T cell receptor beta chains from one sample in a study of T-cell reconstitution after alpha-beta-depleted transplantation in children. TCRdb passed the PCR reads through MiXCR, listing each CDR3 protein once. The sample includes hundreds of thousands of distinct CDR3 sequences, around a sixth of them seen just once. This sample comprised PBMCs from the stem cell graft donor, obtained from the stem cell graft. These receptors all stem from a human donor who donated a stem cell graft to a child with acute myeloid leukemia. CDR3s include the opening cysteine and the closing phenylalanine or tryptophan. A D gene is named only where the DNA matches it firmly.

V gene,D gene,J gene,CDR3 protein
TRBV5-1,.,TRBJ1-1,CASSPWTLNTEAFF
TRBV20-1,.,TRBJ2-6,CGLTRPSGANVLTF
TRBV7-2,.,TRBJ2-1,CASSLAASNEQFF
TRBV10-3,.,TRBJ1-1,CAIGETGRTEAFF
TRBV7-8,.,TRBJ1-4,CASSSHRVGTNEKLFF
TRBV24-1,TRBD1,TRBJ2-1,CATSDFQGAYNEQFF
TRBV11-1,.,TRBJ2-3,CASTRWAESADTQYF
TRBV5-6,TRBD2,TRBJ2-5,CASSPGLAEYQETQYF
TRBV30,.,TRBJ2-3,CAWDPRVSDTQYF
TRBV12-3/TRBV12-4,.,TRBJ1-2,CASSFNSEYGYTF
TRBV15,.,TRBJ1-5,CATSRAGSNQPQHF
TRBV6-1,.,TRBJ2-1,CASWVQGQLNEQFF
TRBV25-1,.,TRBJ1-4,CASRQGRGVDEKLFF
TRBV28,.,TRBJ2-3,CASRVAGSTDTQYF
TRBV12-3/TRBV12-4,.,TRBJ1-1,CASARRNTEAFF
TRBV24-1,TRBD1,TRBJ2-1,CATSARTGNEQFF
TRBV10-2,.,TRBJ1-1,CASSESKAGADTEAFF
TRBV20-1,TRBD1,TRBJ2-3,CSARVYRDRRYERTSTDTQYF
TRBV30,.,TRBJ2-3,CAWSPRMGTGDTQYF
TRBV5-1,TRBD2,TRBJ2-6,CASSLLGGSGANVLTF
TRBV5-1,.,TRBJ2-2,CASSPPLHTGELFF
TRBV29-1,.,TRBJ1-1,CSVETQGNTEAFF
TRBV29-1,.,TRBJ2-1,CSVHNSYNEQFF
TRBV20-1,.,TRBJ2-7,CSARQGSDYEQYF
TRBV27,.,TRBJ2-7,CASSILGGGIPYEQYF
TRBV7-2,.,TRBJ2-3,CASSLMDRQYF
TRBV4-3,.,TRBJ2-7,CASSQWGNGGYEQYF
TRBV7-7,.,TRBJ2-2,CASSLAGLTGELFF
TRBV27,.,TRBJ2-7,CASRLTSGSYEQYF
TRBV12-3/TRBV12-4,.,TRBJ1-2,CASIPSWGYYGYTF
TRBV5-1,TRBD1,TRBJ2-3,CASSLGQGANTDTQYF
TRBV11-3,.,TRBJ1-3,CASKSGGSSGNTIYF
TRBV20-1,TRBD2,TRBJ2-3,CSARGVVAGLSTDTQYF
TRBV7-2,.,TRBJ1-4,CASSLVAQGSGEKLFF
TRBV7-7,.,TRBJ2-5,CASSPWDEETQYF
TRBV15,TRBD1,TRBJ2-3,CATSRDTGTGGLSDTQYF
TRBV20-1,TRBD2,TRBJ2-1,CSARDPGLAGGPNEQFF
TRBV7-2,.,TRBJ1-2,CASSSQLNYGYTF
TRBV28,TRBD1,TRBJ1-1,CASSLDRGPMNTEAFF
TRBV5-5,TRBD1,TRBJ1-5,CASSPGQGLNQPQHF
TRBV20-1,TRBD2,TRBJ2-1,CSVPTNWGLAATDEQFF
TRBV11-2,TRBD2,TRBJ2-1,CASSFPLRLAGDHTYNEQFF
TRBV28,.,TRBJ1-2,CASSNLDGSTKDGYTF
TRBV5-1,TRBD2,TRBJ2-3,CASSFGGGRPDTQYF
TRBV29-1,TRBD2,TRBJ2-3,CSVGPELASTDTQYF
TRBV7-9,.,TRBJ2-7,CASSSVGGSSYEQYF
TRBV20-1,TRBD2,TRBJ2-1,CSASGVAGGPIDNEQFF
TRBV27,.,TRBJ1-1,CASSLIEGTEAFF
TRBV11-1,.,TRBJ1-2,CASSLGGAYGYTF
TRBV25-1,TRBD1,TRBJ2-1,CASSDPPTGQQFF
TRBV7-3,TRBD2,TRBJ2-1,CASSLNRGGSNGVNEQFF
TRBV7-9,.,TRBJ1-1,CASSSASPDTEAFF